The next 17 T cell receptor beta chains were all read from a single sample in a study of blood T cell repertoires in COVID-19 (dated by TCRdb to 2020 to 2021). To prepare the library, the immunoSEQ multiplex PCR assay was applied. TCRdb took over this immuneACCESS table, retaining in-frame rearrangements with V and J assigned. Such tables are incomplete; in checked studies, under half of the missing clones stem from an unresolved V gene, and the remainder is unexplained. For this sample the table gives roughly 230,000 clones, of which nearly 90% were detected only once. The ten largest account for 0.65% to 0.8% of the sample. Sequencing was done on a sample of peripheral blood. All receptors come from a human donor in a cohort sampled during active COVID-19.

The CDR3 is CASSDGTGSLGEQYF. DNA for the CDR3: TGTGCCAGCAGCGATGGGACAGGGTCTCTCGGTGAGCAGTACTTC. This chain joins TRBV7-7 and TRBJ2-7, with TRBD1 identical over 9 bases. The V gene's germline CDR1 is SSHAT and CDR2 FNYEAQ (reference sequence). Trimming removed 5 bases from V and 7 bases from J; junction bases left unmatched: 12. The CDR3 has 15 amino acids.

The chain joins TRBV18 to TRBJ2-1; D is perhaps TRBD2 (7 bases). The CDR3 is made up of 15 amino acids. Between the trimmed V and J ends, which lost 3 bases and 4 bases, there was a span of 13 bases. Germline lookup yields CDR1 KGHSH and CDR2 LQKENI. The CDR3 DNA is TGTGCCAGCTCACCGTGGGGGGGCCGTTACAATGAGCAGTTCTTC. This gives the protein CASSPWGGRYNEQFF.

The CDR3 loop reads CASSNRGTGSGYTF. DNA of the CDR3: TGTGCCAGCAGTAACCGAGGGACAGGGTCTGGCTACACCTTC. The chain recombines TRBV2 with TRBJ1-2; 9 bases match TRBD1. Germline assignment: CDR1 SNHLY and CDR2 FYNNEI. This CDR3 spans 14 amino acids. V lost 5 bases to trimming and J lost 7 bases; unmatched junction nucleotides: 8. The whole variable domain, remainder taken from reference TRBV2 and TRBJ1-2, is EPEVTQTPSHQVTQMGQEVILRCVPISNHLYFYWYRQILGQKVEFLVSFYNNEISEKSEIFDDQFSVERPDGSNFTLKIRSTKLEDSAMYFCASSNRGTGSGYTFGSGTRLTVV.

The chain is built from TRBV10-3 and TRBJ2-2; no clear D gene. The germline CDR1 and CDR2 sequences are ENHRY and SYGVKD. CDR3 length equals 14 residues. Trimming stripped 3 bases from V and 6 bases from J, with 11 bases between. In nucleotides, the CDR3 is TGTGCCATCAGTGACCAGGTCTCCGCCGGGGAGCTGTTTTTT. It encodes CAISDQVSAGELFF.

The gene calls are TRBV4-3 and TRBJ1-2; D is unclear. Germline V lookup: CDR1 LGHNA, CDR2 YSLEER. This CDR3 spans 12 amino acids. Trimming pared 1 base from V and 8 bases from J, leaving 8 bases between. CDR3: CASSQGGTGYTF. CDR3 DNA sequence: TGCGCCAGCAGCCAAGGAGGAACAGGCTACACCTTC.

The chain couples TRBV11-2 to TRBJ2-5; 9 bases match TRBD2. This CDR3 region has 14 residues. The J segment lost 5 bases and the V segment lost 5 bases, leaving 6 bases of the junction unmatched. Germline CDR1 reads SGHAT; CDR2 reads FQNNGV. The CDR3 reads CASSRSGSVETQYF. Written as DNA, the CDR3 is TGTGCCAGCAGCCGTAGCGGGAGCGTGGAGACCCAGTACTTC. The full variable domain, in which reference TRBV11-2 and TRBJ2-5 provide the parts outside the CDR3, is EAGVAQSPRYKIIEKRQSVAFWCNPISGHATLYWYQQILGQGPKLLIQFQNNGVVDDSQLPKDRFSAERLKGVDSTLKIQPAKLEDSAVYLCASSRSGSVETQYFGPGTRLLVL.

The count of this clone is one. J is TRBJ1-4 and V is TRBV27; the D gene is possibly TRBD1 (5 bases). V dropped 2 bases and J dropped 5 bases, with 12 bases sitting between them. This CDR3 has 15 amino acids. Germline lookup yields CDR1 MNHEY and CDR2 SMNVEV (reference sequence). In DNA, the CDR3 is TGTGCCAGCAGTTTAATAGGGGCGCAGAATGAAAAACTGTTTTTT. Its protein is CASSLIGAQNEKLFF.

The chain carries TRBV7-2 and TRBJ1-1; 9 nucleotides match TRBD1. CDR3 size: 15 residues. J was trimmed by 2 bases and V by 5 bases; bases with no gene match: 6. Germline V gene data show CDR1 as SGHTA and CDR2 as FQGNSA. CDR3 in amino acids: CASSKPGQGNTEAFF. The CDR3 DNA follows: TGTGCCAGCAGCAAACCGGGACAGGGAAACACTGAAGCTTTCTTT.

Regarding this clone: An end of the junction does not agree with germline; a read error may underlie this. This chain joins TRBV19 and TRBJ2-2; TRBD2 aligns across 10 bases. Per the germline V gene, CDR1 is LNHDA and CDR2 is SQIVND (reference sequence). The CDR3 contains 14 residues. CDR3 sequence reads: CASSSSGRGGKLFF. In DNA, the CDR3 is TGTGCCAGTAGTTCTAGCGGGAGAGGCGGGAAGCTGTTTTTT.

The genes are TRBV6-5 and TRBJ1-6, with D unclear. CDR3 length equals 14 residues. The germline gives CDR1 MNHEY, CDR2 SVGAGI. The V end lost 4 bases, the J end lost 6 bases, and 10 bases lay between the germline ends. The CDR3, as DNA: TGTGCCAGCAGTTTGCCCGGTATTAATTCACCCCTCCACTTT. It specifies CASSLPGINSPLHF.

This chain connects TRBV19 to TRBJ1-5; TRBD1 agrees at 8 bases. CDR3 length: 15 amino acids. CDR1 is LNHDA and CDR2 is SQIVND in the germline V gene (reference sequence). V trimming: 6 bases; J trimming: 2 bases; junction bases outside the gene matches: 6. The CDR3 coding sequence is TGTGCCAGTAGCGCAACAGGGGGAGGCAATCAGCCCCAGCATTTT. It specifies CASSATGGGNQPQHF.

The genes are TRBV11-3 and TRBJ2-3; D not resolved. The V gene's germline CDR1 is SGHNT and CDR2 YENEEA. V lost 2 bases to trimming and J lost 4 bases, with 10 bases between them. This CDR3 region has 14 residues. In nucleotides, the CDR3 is TGTGCCAGCAGCTTATCCCGAACAGCAGATACGCAGTATTTT. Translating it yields CASSLSRTADTQYF.

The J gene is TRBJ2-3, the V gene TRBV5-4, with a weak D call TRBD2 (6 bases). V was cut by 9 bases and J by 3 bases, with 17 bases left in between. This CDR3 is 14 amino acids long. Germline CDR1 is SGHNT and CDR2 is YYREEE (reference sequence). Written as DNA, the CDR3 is TGTGCCATCCGCGGGAAAACCGGGACAGATACGCAGTATTTT. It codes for CAIRGKTGTDTQYF.

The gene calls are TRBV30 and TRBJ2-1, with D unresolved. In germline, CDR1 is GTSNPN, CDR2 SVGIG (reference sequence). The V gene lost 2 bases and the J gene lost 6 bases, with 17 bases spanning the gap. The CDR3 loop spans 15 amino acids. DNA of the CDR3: TGTGCCTGGAGTCCTCTCCGCGGCGCCGTCAATGAGCAGTTCTTC. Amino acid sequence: CAWSPLRGAVNEQFF.

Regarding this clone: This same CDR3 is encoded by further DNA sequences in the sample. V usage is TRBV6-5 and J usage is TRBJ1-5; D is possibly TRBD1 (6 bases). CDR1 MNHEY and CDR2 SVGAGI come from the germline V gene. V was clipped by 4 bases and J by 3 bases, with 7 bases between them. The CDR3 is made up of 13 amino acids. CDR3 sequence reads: CASSLGANQPQHF. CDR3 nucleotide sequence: TGTGCCAGCAGTTTGGGGGCCAATCAGCCCCAGCATTTT.

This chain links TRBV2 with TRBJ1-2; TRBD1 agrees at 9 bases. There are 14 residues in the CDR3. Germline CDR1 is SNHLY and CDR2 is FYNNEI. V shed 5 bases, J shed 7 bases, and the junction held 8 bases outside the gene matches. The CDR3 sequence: CASSWDRARSGYTF. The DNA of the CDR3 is TGTGCCAGCAGTTGGGACAGGGCCCGATCTGGCTACACCTTC.

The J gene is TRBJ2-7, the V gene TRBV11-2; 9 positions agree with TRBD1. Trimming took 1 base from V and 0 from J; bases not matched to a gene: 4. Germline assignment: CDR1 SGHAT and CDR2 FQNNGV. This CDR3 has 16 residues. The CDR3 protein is CASSLVGTGSSYEQYF. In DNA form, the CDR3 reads TGTGCCAGCAGCTTAGTCGGGACAGGGAGCTCCTACGAGCAGTACTTC.